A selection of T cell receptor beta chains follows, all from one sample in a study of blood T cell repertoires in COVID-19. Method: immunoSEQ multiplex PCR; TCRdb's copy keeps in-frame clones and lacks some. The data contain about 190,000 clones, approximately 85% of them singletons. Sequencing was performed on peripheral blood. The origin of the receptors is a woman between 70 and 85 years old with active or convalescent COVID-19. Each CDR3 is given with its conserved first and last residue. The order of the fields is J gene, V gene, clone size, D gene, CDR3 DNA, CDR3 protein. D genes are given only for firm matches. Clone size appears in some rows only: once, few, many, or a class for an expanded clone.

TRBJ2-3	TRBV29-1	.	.	TGCAGCGTTGAAGATCTTCAGGCGGGCGGGCCGCAGTATTTT	CSVEDLQAGGPQYF
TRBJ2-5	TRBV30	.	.	TGTGCCTGGAGTGGAAGGGGAGAGACCCAGTACTTC	CAWSGRGETQYF
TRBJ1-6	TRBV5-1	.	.	TGCGCCAGCAGCTCCCCGCCCACAGGGCTCCTCCACTTT	CASSSPPTGLLHF
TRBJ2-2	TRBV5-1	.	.	TGCGCCAGCAGCCCCGGGACTCCCCGGGCTGACGGGGAGCTGTTTTTT	CASSPGTPRADGELFF
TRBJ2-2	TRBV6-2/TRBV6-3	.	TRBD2	TGTGCCAGCAGTTCTAGCGGGAGGGCCACCGGGGAGCTGTTTTTT	CASSSSGRATGELFF
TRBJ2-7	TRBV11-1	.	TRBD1	TGTGCCAGCAGTTACCGGGACAGGGGGGATCTCGAGCAGTACTTC	CASSYRDRGDLEQYF
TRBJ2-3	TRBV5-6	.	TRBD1	TGTGCCAGCAGCGCTATGACAGGGTACACAGATACGCAGTATTTT	CASSAMTGYTDTQYF
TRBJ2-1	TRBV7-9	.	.	TGTGCCAGCAGCTTAGAGCCTTCTAGCCTGCTCTTC	CASSLEPSSLLF
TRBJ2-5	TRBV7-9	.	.	TGTGCCAGCAGCTTTGTTCGTAGCCAAGAGACCCAGTACTTC	CASSFVRSQETQYF
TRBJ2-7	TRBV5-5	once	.	TGTGCCAGCAGCTTGGCATTGGCAGGGATCTCCTACGAGCAGTACTTC	CASSLALAGISYEQYF
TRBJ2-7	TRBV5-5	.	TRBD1	TGTGCCAGCAGCACAAACCGGGACAGCTCGGCCTACGAGCAGTACTTC	CASSTNRDSSAYEQYF
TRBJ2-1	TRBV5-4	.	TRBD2	TGTGCCAGCACCGCCCCAGGGCTAGCGGGAGGGCCTGGGAGAAATGAGCAGTTCTTC	CASTAPGLAGGPGRNEQFF
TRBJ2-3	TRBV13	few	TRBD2	TGTGCCAGCAGCGTATGGACTAGCGGGAGCACAGATACGCAGTATTTT	CASSVWTSGSTDTQYF
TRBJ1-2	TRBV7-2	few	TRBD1	TGTGCCAGCAGCCAGACAGGGCCCGGGGGCTACACCTTC	CASSQTGPGGYTF
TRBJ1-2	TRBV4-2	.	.	TGTGCCAGCAGCCAAAATCCCCAAAAGCGCTACTATGGCTACACCTTC	CASSQNPQKRYYGYTF
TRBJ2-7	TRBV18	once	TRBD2	TGTGCCAGCTCACCCCAGGGCGGGGGGTTATACGAGCAGTACTTC	CASSPQGGGLYEQYF
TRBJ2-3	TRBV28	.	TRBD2	TGTGCCAGCAGTTCCAACCCACTAGCGGGATGGGTGGATACGCAGTATTTT	CASSSNPLAGWVDTQYF
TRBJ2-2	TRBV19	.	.	TGTGCCAGTAGCGGGGCAGGGAGGACCGGGGAGCTGTTTTTT	CASSGAGRTGELFF
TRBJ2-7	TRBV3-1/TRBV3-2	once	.	TGTGCCAGCAGCCAACGCCAGGGGAACGAGCAGTACTTC	CASSQRQGNEQYF
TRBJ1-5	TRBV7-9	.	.	TGTGCCAGCAGCTCCAGTACCTTAGACAGTCGTGGACAGCCCCAGCATTTT	CASSSSTLDSRGQPQHF
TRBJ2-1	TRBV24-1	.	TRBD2	TGTGCCACCAGTGATTTGCCCAGCGGGAGAAACAATGAGCAGTTCTTC	CATSDLPSGRNNEQFF
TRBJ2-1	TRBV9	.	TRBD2	TGTGCCAGCAGCGCTAGCGGGAGGTGGAATGAGCAGTTCTTC	CASSASGRWNEQFF
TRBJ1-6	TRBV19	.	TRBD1	TGTGCCAGTAGCATGGACAGGGTGGGAAATTCACCCCTCCACTTT	CASSMDRVGNSPLHF
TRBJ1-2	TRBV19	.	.	TGTGCCAGTAGGGAGAGCCCCTATGGCTACACCTTC	CASRESPYGYTF
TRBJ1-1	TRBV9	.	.	TGTGCCAGCAGCCCTACGGGATCTAAGGCTGAAGCTTTCTTT	CASSPTGSKAEAFF
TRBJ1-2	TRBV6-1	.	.	TGTGCCAGCCTCCGAGAGGGAGGGACCTATGGCTACACCTTC	CASLREGGTYGYTF
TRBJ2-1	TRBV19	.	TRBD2	TGTGCCAGTAGTATAAAACTAGCGGGGAGTGAGCAGTTCTTC	CASSIKLAGSEQFF
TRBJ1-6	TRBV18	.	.	TGTGCCAGCTCACATCAGGACACCCATAATTCACCCCTCCACTTT	CASSHQDTHNSPLHF
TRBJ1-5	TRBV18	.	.	TGTGCCAGCTCACCAGAGAGTAGCAATCAGCCCCAGCATTTT	CASSPESSNQPQHF
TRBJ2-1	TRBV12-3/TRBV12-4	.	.	TGTGCCAGCAGTTTGAGTGGCAATGAGCAGTTCTTC	CASSLSGNEQFF
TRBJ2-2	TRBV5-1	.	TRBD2	TGCGCCAGCAGCTTATCGCGGGAGAGCGGAACCGGGGAGCTGTTTTTT	CASSLSRESGTGELFF